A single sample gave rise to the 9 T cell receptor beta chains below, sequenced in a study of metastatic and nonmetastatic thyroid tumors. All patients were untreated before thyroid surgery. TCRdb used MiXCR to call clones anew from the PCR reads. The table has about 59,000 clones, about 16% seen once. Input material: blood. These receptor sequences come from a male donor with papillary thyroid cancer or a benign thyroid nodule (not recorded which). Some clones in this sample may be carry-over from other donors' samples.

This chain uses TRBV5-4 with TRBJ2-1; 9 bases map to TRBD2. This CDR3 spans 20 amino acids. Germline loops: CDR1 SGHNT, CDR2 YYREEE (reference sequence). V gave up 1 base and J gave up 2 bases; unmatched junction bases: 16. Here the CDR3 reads CASSLLRFRGLASPYNEQFF. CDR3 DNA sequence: TGTGCCAGCAGCTTGTTAAGGTTTCGCGGACTAGCGAGCCCCTACAATGAGCAGTTCTTC. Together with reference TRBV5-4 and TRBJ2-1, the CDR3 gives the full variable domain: ETGVTQSPTHLIKTRGQQVTLRCSSQSGHNTVSWYQQALGQGPQFIFQYYREEENGRGNFPPRFSGLQFPNYSSELNVNALELDDSALYLCASSLLRFRGLASPYNEQFFGPGTRLTVL.

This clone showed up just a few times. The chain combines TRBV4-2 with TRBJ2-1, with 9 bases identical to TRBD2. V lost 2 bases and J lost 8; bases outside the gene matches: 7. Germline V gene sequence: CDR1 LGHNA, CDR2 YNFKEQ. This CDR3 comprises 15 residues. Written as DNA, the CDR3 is TGTGCCAGCAGCCAATACGTAGCGGGGGTGTATGAGCAGTTCTTC. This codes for CASSQYVAGVYEQFF.

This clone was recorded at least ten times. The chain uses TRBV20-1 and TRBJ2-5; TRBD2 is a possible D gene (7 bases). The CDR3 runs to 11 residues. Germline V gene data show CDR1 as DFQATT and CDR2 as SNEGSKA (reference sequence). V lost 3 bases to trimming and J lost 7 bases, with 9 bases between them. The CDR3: CSARRGGTQYF. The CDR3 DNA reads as TGCAGTGCTAGGAGGGGGGGGACCCAGTACTTC.

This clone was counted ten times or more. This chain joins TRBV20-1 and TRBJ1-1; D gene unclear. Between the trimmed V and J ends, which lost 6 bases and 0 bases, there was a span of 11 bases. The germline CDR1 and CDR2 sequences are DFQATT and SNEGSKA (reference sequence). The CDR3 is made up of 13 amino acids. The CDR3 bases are TGCAGTGCGAGGGCGCAGCTGAACACTGAAGCTTTCTTT. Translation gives CSARAQLNTEAFF.

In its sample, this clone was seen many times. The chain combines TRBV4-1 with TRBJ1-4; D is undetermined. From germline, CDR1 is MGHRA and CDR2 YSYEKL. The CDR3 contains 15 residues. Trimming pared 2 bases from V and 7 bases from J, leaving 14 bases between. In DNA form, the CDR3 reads TGCGCCAGCAGCCAAACCGGGAGAGGCGGTGAAAAACTGTTTTTT. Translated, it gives CASSQTGRGGEKLFF.

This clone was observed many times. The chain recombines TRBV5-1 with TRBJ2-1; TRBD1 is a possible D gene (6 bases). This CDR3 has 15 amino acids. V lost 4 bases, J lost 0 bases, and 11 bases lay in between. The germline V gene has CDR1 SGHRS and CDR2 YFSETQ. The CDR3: CASSTAGDSYNEQFF. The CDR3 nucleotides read TGCGCCAGCAGCACAGCAGGGGACTCCTACAATGAGCAGTTCTTC.

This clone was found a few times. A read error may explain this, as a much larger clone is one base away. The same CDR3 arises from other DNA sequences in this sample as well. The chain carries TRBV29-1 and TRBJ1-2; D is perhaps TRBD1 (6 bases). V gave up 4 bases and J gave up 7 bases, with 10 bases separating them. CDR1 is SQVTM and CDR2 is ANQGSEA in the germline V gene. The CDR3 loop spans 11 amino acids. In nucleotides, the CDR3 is TGCAGCGTTGCAGGGGAGGGTGGCTACACCTTC. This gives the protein CSVAGEGGYTF. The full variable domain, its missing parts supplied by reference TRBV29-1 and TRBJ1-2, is SAVISQKPSRDICQRGTSLTIQCQVDSQVTMMFWYRQQPGQSLTLIATANQGSEATYESGFVIDKFPISRPNLTFSTLTVSNMSPEDSSIYLCSVAGEGGYTFGSGTRLTVV.

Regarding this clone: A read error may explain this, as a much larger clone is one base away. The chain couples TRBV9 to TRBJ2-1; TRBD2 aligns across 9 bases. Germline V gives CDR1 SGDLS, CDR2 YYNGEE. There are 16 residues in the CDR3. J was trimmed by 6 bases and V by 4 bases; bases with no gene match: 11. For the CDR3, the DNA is TGTGCCAGCAGCCCCCTCAAGCGGGGGGAGCGCAATGAGCAGTTCTTC. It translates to CASSPLKRGERNEQFF.

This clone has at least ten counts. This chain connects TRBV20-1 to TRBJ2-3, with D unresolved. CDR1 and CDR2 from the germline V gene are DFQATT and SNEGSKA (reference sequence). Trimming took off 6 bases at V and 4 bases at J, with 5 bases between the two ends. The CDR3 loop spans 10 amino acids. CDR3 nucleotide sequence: TGCAGTGCGAAATCAGATACGCAGTATTTT. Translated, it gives CSAKSDTQYF.